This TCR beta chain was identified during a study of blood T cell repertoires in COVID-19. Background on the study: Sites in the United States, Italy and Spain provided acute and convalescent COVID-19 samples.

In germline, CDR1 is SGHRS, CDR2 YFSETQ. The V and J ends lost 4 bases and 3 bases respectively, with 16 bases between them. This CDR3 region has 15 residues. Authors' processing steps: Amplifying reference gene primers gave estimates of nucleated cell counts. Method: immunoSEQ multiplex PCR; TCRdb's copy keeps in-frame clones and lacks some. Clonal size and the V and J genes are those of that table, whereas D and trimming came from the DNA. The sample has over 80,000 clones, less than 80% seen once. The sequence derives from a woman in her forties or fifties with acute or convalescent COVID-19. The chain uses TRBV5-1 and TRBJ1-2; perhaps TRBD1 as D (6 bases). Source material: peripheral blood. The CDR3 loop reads CASSPQGGNYYGYTF. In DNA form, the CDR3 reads TGCGCCAGCAGCCCACAAGGGGGAAACTACTATGGCTACACCTTC.